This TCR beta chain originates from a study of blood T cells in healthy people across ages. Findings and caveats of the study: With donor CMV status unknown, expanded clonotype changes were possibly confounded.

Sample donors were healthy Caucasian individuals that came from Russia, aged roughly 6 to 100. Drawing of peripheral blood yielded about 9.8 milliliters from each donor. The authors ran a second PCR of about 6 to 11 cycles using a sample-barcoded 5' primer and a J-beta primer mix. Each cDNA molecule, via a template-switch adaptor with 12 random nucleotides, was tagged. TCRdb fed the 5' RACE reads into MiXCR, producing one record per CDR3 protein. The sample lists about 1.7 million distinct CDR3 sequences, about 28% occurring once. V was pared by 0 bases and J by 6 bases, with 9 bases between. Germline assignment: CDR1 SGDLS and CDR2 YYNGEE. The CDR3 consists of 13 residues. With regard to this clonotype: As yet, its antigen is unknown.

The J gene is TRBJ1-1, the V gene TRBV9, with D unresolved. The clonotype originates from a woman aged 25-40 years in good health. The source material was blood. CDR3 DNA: TGTGCCAGCAGCGTAGACTTCGGGGCTGAAGCTTTCTTT. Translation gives CASSVDFGAEAFF.